A single sample is the source of the 6 T cell receptor beta chains below, sequenced in a study of blood T cells in healthy people across ages. Together with a sample-barcoded 5' primer, a J-beta primer mix was included in a second PCR lasting about 6 to 11 cycles. TCRdb redid the calling of the 5' RACE reads with MiXCR, one entry per CDR3 protein. This sample yields about 1.6 million distinct CDR3 sequences, of which around 36% are seen a single time; roughly 12% belongs to the top ten. The sequencing input was blood. These receptors came from a woman aged 25-40 years in good health.

The J gene is TRBJ1-1, the V gene TRBV5-4; D unclear. CDR1 and CDR2 (germline): SGHNT, YYREEE (reference sequence). The CDR3 covers 13 residues. The V gene lost 7 bases and the J gene lost 4 bases, with 14 bases spanning the gap. CDR3 protein: CASGMRLSTEAFF. The CDR3 DNA is TGTGCCAGCGGGATGAGGTTGAGCACTGAAGCTTTCTTT. Full variable domain (outside the CDR3, taken from reference TRBV5-4 and TRBJ1-1): ETGVTQSPTHLIKTRGQQVTLRCSSQSGHNTVSWYQQALGQGPQFIFQYYREEENGRGNFPPRFSGLQFPNYSSELNVNALELDDSALYLCASGMRLSTEAFFGQGTRLTVV.

This clonotype was picked up many times. The junction and the germline gene differ at one end; a read error may be behind it. CDR3 sequence: CASSQDRAYGYTF. The DNA of the CDR3 is TGCGCCAGCAGCCAGGACAGGGCCTATGGCTACACCTTC. The chain recombines TRBV3-1 with TRBJ1-2, with 8 bases lining up with TRBD1. CDR3 length equals 13 residues. Germline CDR1 reads LGHDT; CDR2 reads YNNKEL (reference sequence).

The chain is built from TRBV9 and TRBJ2-7; TRBD2 is a possible D gene (5 bases). The CDR3 length is 16 residues. Germline V gene data show CDR1 as SGDLS and CDR2 as YYNGEE. Deletions cut 2 bases from V and 7 bases from J, with 22 bases between. CDR3 residues: CASSVGSLVTRDEQYF. The DNA for the CDR3 is TGTGCCAGCAGCGTCGGTAGTCTAGTCACCCGGGATGAGCAGTACTTC.

This chain uses TRBV20-1 with TRBJ2-7; 10 nucleotides line up with TRBD2. Germline values: CDR1 DFQATT, CDR2 SNEGSKA (reference sequence). CDR3 size: 13 residues. The V segment lost 3 bases and the J segment 4 bases; nucleotides outside the gene matches: 3. CDR3 amino acids: CSASLAGGYEQYF. The CDR3 bases are TGCAGTGCTAGTTTAGCGGGGGGTTACGAGCAGTACTTC.

The chain carries TRBV10-2 and TRBJ2-7; 13 nucleotides align to TRBD2. The V gene end was trimmed by 8 bases and the J gene end by 4 bases; junction bases not matched to a gene: 8. In germline, CDR1 is WSHSY, CDR2 SAAADI. There are 15 residues in the CDR3. The CDR3 bases are TGCGCCAGCGCCGGAGCGACTAGCGGGAGGTACGAGCAGTACTTC. Protein: CASAGATSGRYEQYF.

Only a few counts were recorded for this clonotype. This rearrangement joins TRBV7-2 to TRBJ2-5; 12 bases are a match to TRBD2. The trim removed 6 bases at V and 5 bases at J, leaving 4 bases unmatched. The CDR3 loop spans 14 amino acids. CDR1 SGHTA and CDR2 FQGNSA come from the germline V gene. The CDR3 here is CASRKTSGSETQYF. CDR3 DNA sequence: TGTGCCAGCAGAAAGACTAGCGGGAGTGAGACCCAGTACTTC.